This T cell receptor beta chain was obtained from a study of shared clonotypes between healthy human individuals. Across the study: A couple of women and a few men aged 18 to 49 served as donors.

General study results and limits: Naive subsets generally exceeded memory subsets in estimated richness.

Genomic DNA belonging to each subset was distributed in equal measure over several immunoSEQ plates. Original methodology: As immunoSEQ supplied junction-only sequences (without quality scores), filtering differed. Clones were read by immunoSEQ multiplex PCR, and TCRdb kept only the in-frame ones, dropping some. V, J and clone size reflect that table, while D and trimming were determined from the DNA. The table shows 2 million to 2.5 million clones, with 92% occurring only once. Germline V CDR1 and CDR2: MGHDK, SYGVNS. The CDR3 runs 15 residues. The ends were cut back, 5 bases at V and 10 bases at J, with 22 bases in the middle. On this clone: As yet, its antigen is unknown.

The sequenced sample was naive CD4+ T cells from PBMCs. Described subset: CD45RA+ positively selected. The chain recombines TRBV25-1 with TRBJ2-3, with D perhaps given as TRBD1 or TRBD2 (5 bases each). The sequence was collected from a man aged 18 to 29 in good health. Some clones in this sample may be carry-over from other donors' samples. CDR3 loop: CASSRQGPTRRAQYF. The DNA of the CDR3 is TGTGCCAGCAGTCGGCAGGGACCCACCCGTCGGGCGCAGTATTTT.